A single sample is the source of the 10 T cell receptor beta chains below, sequenced in a study of T-cell reconstitution after alpha-beta-depleted transplantation in children. Molecular barcoding with unique molecular identifiers was used for the TCRbeta library. TCRdb fed the PCR reads into MiXCR, producing one record per CDR3 protein. The repertoire holds about 300,000 distinct CDR3 sequences, with over 9.5% as singletons. The material was PBMCs, obtained before TCRalphabeta/CD19-depleted stem cell transplant. The receptors stem from a boy younger than two with acute myeloid leukemia, due to receive a stem cell transplant.

This clonotype was seen many times. This chain joins TRBV28 and TRBJ2-3; D possibly corresponds to TRBD1 (5 bases). This CDR3 region has 12 residues. V dropped 3 bases and J dropped 7 bases, with 8 bases sitting between them. Germline V CDR1 and CDR2: MDHEN, SYDVKM. CDR3 bases: TGTGCCAGCAGTTTGGGGCTTTATACGCAGTATTTT. This gives the protein CASSLGLYTQYF.

The CDR3 sequence is CSVEVTGGDYGYTF. CDR3 nucleotide sequence: TGCAGCGTTGAAGTAACAGGGGGAGACTATGGCTACACCTTC. The chain carries TRBV29-1 and TRBJ1-2; 8 bases are shared with TRBD1. Trimming took 1 base from V and 3 from J; bases not matched to a gene: 4. The CDR3 has 14 amino acids. Germline V lookup: CDR1 SQVTM, CDR2 ANQGSEA.

This clonotype was found a few times. This chain joins TRBV18 and TRBJ2-2; no definite D call. CDR3 size: 14 residues. Trimming removed 3 bases at V and 5 bases at J, with 10 bases between. The germline gives CDR1 KGHSH, CDR2 LQKENI. In DNA form, the CDR3 reads TGTGCCAGCTCACCTACTGTCCAGACCGGGGAGCTGTTTTTT. Its protein is CASSPTVQTGELFF.

This clonotype occurred many times. V usage is TRBV27 and J usage is TRBJ2-1, with D hard to call. The CDR3 spans 14 residues. Germline lookup yields CDR1 MNHEY and CDR2 SMNVEV (reference sequence). V lost 6 bases, J lost 3 bases, and 12 bases lay in between. The DNA of the CDR3 is TGTGCCAGCAGAGATAGACCCCGCTACAATGAGCAGTTCTTC. Protein: CASRDRPRYNEQFF.

Ten or more counts support this clonotype. This chain links TRBV6-1 with TRBJ2-7; D could derive from TRBD1 or TRBD2 (5 bases each). The CDR3 runs 16 residues. Germline V gene data show CDR1 as MNHNS and CDR2 as SASEGT. V lost 6 bases, J lost 2 bases, and 20 bases lay in between. CDR3 protein: CASSPNPGPPPYEQYF. The CDR3 DNA reads as TGTGCCAGCAGCCCCAACCCGGGACCTCCACCCTACGAGCAGTACTTC.

This clonotype was recorded many times. The gene calls are TRBV6-5 and TRBJ2-1; 7 bases align to TRBD2. The CDR3 length is 14 residues. V shed 6 bases, J shed 3 bases, and the junction held 5 bases outside the gene matches. CDR1 and CDR2 from the germline V gene are MNHEY and SVGAGI. The chain's CDR3 is CASRRAGDYNEQFF. CDR3 DNA sequence: TGTGCCAGCAGGAGGGCGGGGGACTACAATGAGCAGTTCTTC.

This clonotype was observed many times. This chain joins TRBV7-8 and TRBJ1-1, with D unresolved. The V end lost 0 bases, the J end lost 0 bases, and 11 bases lay between the germline ends. The germline gives CDR1 SGHVS, CDR2 FQNEAQ. The CDR3 covers 16 residues. CDR3 residues: CASSLAYSGMNTEAFF. The CDR3 coding sequence is TGTGCCAGCAGCTTAGCGTATAGTGGGATGAACACTGAAGCTTTCTTT. Supplemented by reference TRBV7-8 and TRBJ1-1, the full variable domain reads GAGVSQSPRYKVAKRGQDVALRCDPISGHVSLFWYQQALGQGPEFLTYFQNEAQLDKSGLPSDRFFAERPEGSVSTLKIQRTQQEDSAVYLCASSLAYSGMNTEAFFGQGTRLTVV.

This clonotype was seen ten or more times. The chain joins TRBV20-1 to TRBJ1-1; 10 positions match TRBD1. Germline V CDR1 and CDR2: DFQATT, SNEGSKA (reference sequence). The CDR3 consists of 15 residues. With 2 bases clipped from V and 0 bases from J, the junction kept 3 bases outside the gene matches. CDR3 sequence (DNA): TGCAGTGCTAGACTGACAGGGGGCCTGAACACTGAAGCTTTCTTT. It is translated as CSARLTGGLNTEAFF.

Ten or more counts support this clonotype. This chain joins TRBV28 and TRBJ2-5, with TRBD1 matching over 7 bases. Germline assignment: CDR1 MDHEN and CDR2 SYDVKM. This CDR3 is built from 13 residues. Losses at the gene ends were 7 bases for V and 4 bases for J; bases not matched to a gene: 6. CDR3 residues: CASNSGQLETQYF. In DNA, the CDR3 is TGTGCCAGCAACTCGGGACAGTTAGAGACCCAGTACTTC.

Ten or more counts support this clonotype. This rearrangement joins TRBV12-3 or TRBV12-4 to TRBJ2-1; 8 bases agree with TRBD2. The CDR3 runs 12 residues. V gave up 7 bases and J gave up 8 bases; unmatched junction bases: 4. This CDR3 reads CASTLLADEQFF. The CDR3, as DNA: TGTGCCAGCACCTTACTAGCGGATGAGCAGTTCTTC.